The 9 T cell receptor beta chains below come from one sample, sequenced in a study of T cell responses to AZD1222 COVID-19 vaccine. The repertoire was sequenced with immunoSEQ multiplex PCR; TCRdb's copy has only in-frame clones and lacks some. Of 150,000 to 200,000 clones listed, approximately 93% are singletons. The input for sequencing was peripheral blood, taken 28 days after the second AZD1222 dose. The receptors were sampled from an adult who received the AZD1222 COVID-19 vaccine.

This chain uses TRBV2 with TRBJ1-2; TRBD1 is a possible D gene (5 bases). The CDR3 runs to 13 residues. The V end lost 8 bases, the J end lost 8 bases, and 18 bases lay between the germline ends. The germline CDR1 and CDR2 sequences are SNHLY and FYNNEI. This CDR3 is CASGRDSSGGYTF. Written as DNA, the CDR3 is TGTGCCAGCGGCCGGGACTCCAGTGGCGGCTACACCTTC.

The chain recombines TRBV19 with TRBJ2-3; D is ambiguous. Germline CDR1 LNHDA, CDR2 SQIVND (reference sequence). The CDR3 length is 13 residues. V was trimmed by 0 bases and J by 1 base, leaving 2 bases between them. CDR3 region: CASSIDGTDTQYF. CDR3 sequence (DNA): TGTGCCAGTAGTATAGATGGCACAGATACGCAGTATTTT. Full variable domain (outside the CDR3, taken from reference TRBV19 and TRBJ2-3): DGGITQSPKYLFRKEGQNVTLSCEQNLNHDAMYWYRQDPGQGLRLIYYSQIVNDFQKGDIAEGYSVSREKKESFPLTVTSAQKNPTAFYLCASSIDGTDTQYFGPGTRLTVL.

V gene TRBV19 combines with J gene TRBJ1-2; D might be TRBD1 (5 bases). Per germline, CDR1 LNHDA and CDR2 SQIVND (reference sequence). With 7 bases removed from V and 3 bases from J, the gap between germline ends came to 15 bases. The CDR3 has 14 amino acids. Here the CDR3 reads CASTLTGRDYGYTF. The CDR3 nucleotides read TGTGCCAGTACCCTAACGGGCAGGGACTATGGCTACACCTTC. The complete variable domain, with remaining parts taken from reference TRBV19 and TRBJ1-2, reads DGGITQSPKYLFRKEGQNVTLSCEQNLNHDAMYWYRQDPGQGLRLIYYSQIVNDFQKGDIAEGYSVSREKKESFPLTVTSAQKNPTAFYLCASTLTGRDYGYTFGSGTRLTVV.

This clone was seen once. V usage is TRBV5-1 and J usage is TRBJ2-3; 8 bases fit TRBD1. Germline-derived CDR1 and CDR2 are SGHRS and YFSETQ. The CDR3 has 14 amino acids. The V gene end was trimmed by 5 bases and the J gene end by 3 bases; junction bases not matched to a gene: 5. The CDR3 nucleotides read TGCGCCAGCAGTCCGGGACAGGCGACAGATACGCAGTATTTT. It specifies CASSPGQATDTQYF.

This clone has more than one count but fewer than ten. The V call is TRBV7-9, the J call TRBJ2-2; D uncertain. The V end lost 5 bases, the J end lost 0 bases, and 7 bases lay between the germline ends. The CDR3 runs 14 residues. Germline CDR1 SEHNR, CDR2 FQNEAQ (reference sequence). CDR3 amino acids: CASSPPPNTGELFF. CDR3 nucleotides: TGTGCCAGCAGCCCACCTCCGAACACCGGGGAGCTGTTTTTT.

This chain connects TRBV4-1 to TRBJ2-1; 11 nucleotides match TRBD2. The germline V gene has CDR1 MGHRA and CDR2 YSYEKL. V gave up 3 bases and J gave up 2 bases; unmatched junction bases: 6. This CDR3 has 17 amino acids. In nucleotides, the CDR3 is TGCGCCAGCAGCCACGGACTAGCGGGTGAGGCCTACAATGAGCAGTTCTTC. Its protein is CASSHGLAGEAYNEQFF.

J is TRBJ2-3 and V is TRBV7-2; 16 bases match TRBD2. Trimming removed 0 bases from V and 4 bases from J; junction bases left unmatched: 7. The germline V gene encodes CDR1 SGHTA and CDR2 FQGNSA. The CDR3 runs 19 residues. CDR3 residues: CASSLASGTSGGASDTQYF. The CDR3 nucleotides are TGTGCCAGCAGCTTAGCATCCGGGACTAGCGGGGGGGCCTCAGATACGCAGTATTTT.

CDR3 region: CASIDNRSPYEQYF. CDR3 DNA sequence: TGTGCCAGCATCGATAACAGGTCTCCGTACGAGCAGTACTTC. V and J are TRBV6-5 and TRBJ2-7; D is possibly TRBD1 (5 bases). This CDR3 region has 14 residues. Germline V gene data show CDR1 as MNHEY and CDR2 as SVGAGI. Trimming shortened V by 7 bases and J by 4 bases, and 17 bases separated the two germline ends.

This chain joins TRBV9 and TRBJ2-6, with 12 bases identical to TRBD1. V shed 3 bases, J shed 4 bases, and the junction held 5 bases outside the gene matches. Germline V gene data show CDR1 as SGDLS and CDR2 as YYNGEE. The CDR3 is 17 residues long. The CDR3 protein is CASSGRDRGPGANVLTF. The DNA for the CDR3 is TGTGCCAGCAGCGGGAGGGACAGGGGGCCCGGGGCCAACGTCCTGACTTTC.